The next 29 T cell receptor beta chains were all read from a single sample in a study of blood T cell repertoires in COVID-19. The data were produced by immunoSEQ multiplex PCR, yet TCRdb's version contains in-frame clones alone and is incomplete. The sample consists of around 230,000 clones, approximately 80% of them appearing once. The sample taken for sequencing was peripheral blood. These receptors were taken from a man aged 40-50 years who had recovered from COVID-19.

This rearrangement joins TRBV7-9 to TRBJ1-2; D call uncertain. The CDR3 has 14 residues. The V gene lost 4 bases and the J gene lost 4 bases, with 13 bases spanning the gap. The germline CDR1 and CDR2 sequences are SEHNR and FQNEAQ (reference sequence). Written as DNA, the CDR3 is TGTGCCAGCAGCTCCACCTTGGCAGGCTATGGCTACACCTTC. Its protein is CASSSTLAGYGYTF.

A single count supports this clone. The J gene is TRBJ1-3, the V gene TRBV3-1 (or the pseudogene TRBV3-2); D is uncertain. The CDR3 loop spans 15 amino acids. Germline CDR1 reads LGHDT; CDR2 reads YNNKEL (reference sequence). Trimming shortened V by 4 bases and J by 2 bases, and 12 bases separated the two germline ends. The CDR3 loop is CASSPSAVPGNTIYF. The CDR3 DNA is TGTGCCAGCAGCCCTAGTGCGGTTCCTGGAAACACCATATATTTT.

In nucleotides, the CDR3 is TGCGCCAGCAGCTTGGGGTCCTCTCAGGGAGAGACCCAGTACTTC. This translates into CASSLGSSQGETQYF. The genes are TRBV5-1 and TRBJ2-5; the D gene is possibly TRBD1 (5 bases). The germline V gene has CDR1 SGHRS and CDR2 YFSETQ. CDR3 size: 15 residues. V was clipped by 0 bases and J by 4 bases, with 13 bases between them. Together with reference TRBV5-1 and TRBJ2-5, the CDR3 gives the full variable domain: KAGVTQTPRYLIKTRGQQVTLSCSPISGHRSVSWYQQTPGQGLQFLFEYFSETQRNKGNFPGRFSGRQFSNSRSEMNVSTLELGDSALYLCASSLGSSQGETQYFGPGTRLLVL.

A few counts support this clone. The gene calls are TRBV30 and TRBJ1-3; D unclear. Germline V CDR1 and CDR2: GTSNPN, SVGIG (reference sequence). The CDR3 has 13 residues. The germline V and J ends were trimmed by 5 bases and 4 bases, with 12 bases remaining between them. The CDR3 DNA reads TGTGCCTGGCAACGCACTAGGGGAAACACCATATATTTT. Amino acid sequence: CAWQRTRGNTIYF.

J is TRBJ1-2 and V is TRBV6-4; TRBD1 agrees at 12 bases. The CDR3 is 15 amino acids. Germline CDR1 MRHNA, CDR2 SNTAGT. V shed 3 bases and J 8 bases; nucleotides not matched to a gene: 7. This CDR3 is CASSEGQGAGEGYTF. In DNA form, the CDR3 reads TGTGCCAGCAGTGAGGGACAGGGGGCGGGAGAGGGCTACACCTTC.

The genes are TRBV2 and TRBJ2-3; weak D call: TRBD2 (5 bases). In germline, CDR1 is SNHLY, CDR2 FYNNEI. The CDR3 covers 16 residues. The V and J ends lost 6 bases and 3 bases respectively, with 19 bases between them. As DNA, the CDR3 is TGTGCCAGCAGCGCCCCAACTAGTGTAAGGACAGATACGCAGTATTTT. Protein product: CASSAPTSVRTDTQYF.

The gene calls are TRBV30 and TRBJ2-3; TRBD2 agrees at 10 bases. This CDR3 has 16 residues. From germline, CDR1 is GTSNPN and CDR2 SVGIG (reference sequence). V was pared by 2 bases and J by 4 bases, with 9 bases of the junction left unmatched. The chain's CDR3 is CAWSPTKRGGSDTQYF. DNA for the CDR3: TGTGCCTGGAGTCCTACAAAGCGGGGGGGCTCAGATACGCAGTATTTT.

The V and J genes are TRBV18 and TRBJ1-2, with 10 nucleotides matching TRBD1. The V segment lost 2 bases and the J segment 3 bases; nucleotides outside the gene matches: 6. This CDR3 is 16 amino acids long. Germline lookup yields CDR1 KGHSH and CDR2 LQKENI. The CDR3 bases are TGTGCCAGCTCACCATTGCAGACAGGGGGCGACTATGGCTACACCTTC. It codes for CASSPLQTGGDYGYTF. Supplemented by reference TRBV18 and TRBJ1-2, the full variable domain reads NAGVMQNPRHLVRRRGQEARLRCSPMKGHSHVYWYRQLPEEGLKFMVYLQKENIIDESGMPKERFSAEFPKEGPSILRIQQVVRGDSAAYFCASSPLQTGGDYGYTFGSGTRLTVV.

The V and J genes are TRBV19 and TRBJ1-2; tentative D call: TRBD1 (6 bases). Trimming stripped 5 bases from V and 8 bases from J, with 15 bases between. Germline V gene sequence: CDR1 LNHDA, CDR2 SQIVND (reference sequence). The length of the CDR3 is 13 residues. CDR3 amino acids: CASSLFQGSGYTF. Here the CDR3 DNA reads TGTGCCAGTAGTCTCTTCCAGGGGAGCGGCTACACCTTC.

V is TRBV19 and J is TRBJ2-2; 7 positions match TRBD1. This CDR3 is 17 amino acids long. CDR1 is LNHDA and CDR2 is SQIVND in the germline V gene (reference sequence). Losses at the gene ends were 7 bases for V and 0 bases for J; bases not matched to a gene: 11. The chain's CDR3 is CASTPRRQGANTGELFF. The CDR3 DNA is TGTGCCAGTACCCCTAGGAGGCAGGGGGCGAACACCGGGGAGCTGTTTTTT.

The chain is built from TRBV5-4 and TRBJ2-3; D is perhaps TRBD2 (6 bases). V lost 8 bases, J lost 13 bases, and 23 bases lay in between. Per germline, CDR1 SGHNT and CDR2 YYREEE (reference sequence). This CDR3 is built from 13 residues. The CDR3 spells CASRSLAPDAEYF. DNA of the CDR3: TGTGCCAGTAGATCGCTAGCGCCGGATGCTGAGTATTTT. Full variable domain (outside the CDR3, taken from reference TRBV5-4 and TRBJ2-3): ETGVTQSPTHLIKTRGQQVTLRCSSQSGHNTVSWYQQALGQGPQFIFQYYREEENGRGNFPPRFSGLQFPNYSSELNVNALELDDSALYLCASRSLAPDAEYFGPGTRLTVL.

The chain joins TRBV7-9 to TRBJ1-1; 7 bases agree with TRBD1. Germline CDR1 reads SEHNR; CDR2 reads FQNEAQ (reference sequence). CDR3 size: 16 residues. The junction had 12 bases not matched to a gene; V was cut back by 3 bases and J by 5 bases. The CDR3 DNA sequence: TGTGCCAGCAGCTTCTTACAGGGGATAGGAAAAACTGAAGCTTTCTTT. Its translation is CASSFLQGIGKTEAFF.

The V gene is TRBV7-2, the J gene TRBJ1-2, with unresolved D. V was clipped by 1 base and J by 4 bases, with 7 bases between them. This CDR3 has 13 amino acids. Germline assignment: CDR1 SGHTA and CDR2 FQGNSA. CDR3 DNA: TGTGCCAGCAGCTTAGGAGGGCGCTATGGCTACACCTTC. It yields the protein CASSLGGRYGYTF.

The rearrangement uses TRBV5-1 and TRBJ2-5, with D possibly matching TRBD2 (5 bases). The V gene lost 0 bases and the J gene lost 0 bases, with 12 bases spanning the gap. The CDR3 sequence is 16 residues long. Germline V lookup: CDR1 SGHRS, CDR2 YFSETQ. CDR3 in amino acids: CASSLDGRVYQETQYF. The CDR3 DNA follows: TGCGCCAGCAGCTTGGATGGGCGGGTGTACCAAGAGACCCAGTACTTC.

The genes are TRBV29-1 and TRBJ2-1, with TRBD2 matching over 8 bases. After removal of 3 bases from V and 7 bases from J, the junction contained 11 bases not matched to a gene. In germline, CDR1 is SQVTM, CDR2 ANQGSEA. This CDR3 is 15 amino acids long. The CDR3 protein is CSVDRPGGGGNEQFF. CDR3 bases: TGCAGCGTTGACCGGCCGGGAGGGGGAGGGAATGAGCAGTTCTTC.

CDR3 loop: CSVDSLDTGELFF. The DNA for the CDR3 is TGCAGCGTCGACTCTCTTGATACCGGGGAGCTGTTTTTT. J is TRBJ2-2 and V is TRBV29-1; D gene unclear. Germline V gives CDR1 SQVTM, CDR2 ANQGSEA. Trimming shortened V by 6 bases and J by 5 bases, and 13 bases separated the two germline ends. This CDR3 contains 13 residues.

The rearrangement uses TRBV10-3 and TRBJ1-1, with D uncertain. Germline V CDR1 and CDR2: ENHRY, SYGVKD. Trimming took 10 bases from V and 4 from J, leaving 19 bases between them. CDR3 length: 14 residues. CDR3 sequence (DNA): TGTGCCAGCGGCCCCTCGGCGGGAATCACTGAAGCTTTCTTT. Its protein is CASGPSAGITEAFF.

This chain joins TRBV29-1 and TRBJ2-1; 12 nucleotides align to TRBD2. With 1 base clipped from V and 12 bases from J, the junction kept 7 bases outside the gene matches. CDR3 size: 14 residues. CDR1 and CDR2 (germline): SQVTM, ANQGSEA. CDR3 bases: TGCAGCGTTGAAGGACTAGCGGGGGCCCCGGGGCAGTTCTTC. Amino acid sequence: CSVEGLAGAPGQFF.

V is TRBV10-3 and J is TRBJ2-7, with D maybe TRBD2 (5 bases). The CDR3 has 17 amino acids. Germline CDR1 ENHRY, CDR2 SYGVKD. V lost 4 bases and J 6 bases, leaving 25 bases between the germline ends. The CDR3: CAISGSSGLFQPLEQYF. For the CDR3, the DNA is TGTGCCATCAGTGGCTCTTCCGGACTTTTCCAGCCCCTCGAGCAGTACTTC.

The rearrangement uses TRBV24-1 and TRBJ2-1; 14 bases align to TRBD2. Germline assignment: CDR1 KGHDR and CDR2 SFDVKD. CDR3 size: 17 residues. V shed 2 bases and J 8 bases; nucleotides not matched to a gene: 7. CDR3 nucleotide sequence: TGTGCCACCAGTGATTCGGGACTAGCGGGGGCGGGCGATGAGCAGTTCTTC. It is translated as CATSDSGLAGAGDEQFF.

The rearrangement joins TRBV6-5 to TRBJ2-7; TRBD1 aligns across 9 bases. Germline V lookup: CDR1 MNHEY, CDR2 SVGAGI. The CDR3 has 15 residues. V was clipped by 9 bases and J by 7 bases; unmatched bases: 16. DNA of the CDR3: TGTGCCAGTTTACGCAGCCCTTACAGGGGGCTAGAGCAGTACTTC. It specifies CASLRSPYRGLEQYF.

The chain carries TRBV3-1 (or the pseudogene TRBV3-2) and TRBJ1-1; no definite D call. This CDR3 comprises 16 residues. The V end lost 0 bases, the J end lost 1 base, and 12 bases lay between the germline ends. Germline V CDR1 and CDR2: LGHDT, YNNKEL (reference sequence). In nucleotides, the CDR3 is TGTGCCAGCAGCCAAGATGGGCACAGAAAGAACACTGAAGCTTTCTTT. Translated, it gives CASSQDGHRKNTEAFF.

This chain connects TRBV27 to TRBJ1-1, with D unclear. CDR1 and CDR2 (germline): MNHEY, SMNVEV (reference sequence). The CDR3 has 12 residues. The V gene lost 9 bases and the J gene lost 2 bases, with 10 bases spanning the gap. The CDR3 DNA is TGTGCCAGTTATACAGAAAACACTGAAGCTTTCTTT. This encodes CASYTENTEAFF.

The chain uses TRBV9 and TRBJ2-2; weak D call: TRBD1 (5 bases). The V end lost 4 bases, the J end lost 0 bases, and 13 bases lay between the germline ends. Germline CDR1 and CDR2: SGDLS and YYNGEE. The CDR3 consists of 16 residues. CDR3 nucleotides: TGTGCCAGCAGCCCCCGACAGCATCCGAACACCGGGGAGCTGTTTTTT. This sequence encodes CASSPRQHPNTGELFF.

V usage is TRBV27 and J usage is TRBJ2-5; 8 nucleotides line up with TRBD2. The CDR3 covers 13 residues. With 6 bases clipped from V and 5 bases from J, the junction kept 5 bases outside the gene matches. From germline, CDR1 is MNHEY and CDR2 SMNVEV (reference sequence). CDR3 sequence reads: CASRLAGGETQYF. The CDR3 nucleotides read TGTGCCAGCAGGCTAGCGGGCGGCGAGACCCAGTACTTC.

The V gene is TRBV10-3, the J gene TRBJ2-3; possible D gene TRBD2, 5 bases. This CDR3 has 13 residues. Trimming stripped 7 bases from V and 0 bases from J, with 8 bases between. The germline CDR1 and CDR2 sequences are ENHRY and SYGVKD. CDR3 protein: CAITRVSTDTQYF. CDR3 nucleotides: TGTGCCATCACGCGGGTCAGCACAGATACGCAGTATTTT.

The chain uses TRBV7-6 and TRBJ2-5; D is uncertain. V lost 1 base to trimming and J lost 4 bases, with 7 bases between them. Germline V gene sequence: CDR1 SGHVS, CDR2 FNYEAQ. The CDR3 totals 13 residues. CDR3 protein: CASSLGPGETQYF. CDR3 nucleotide sequence: TGTGCCAGCAGCTTAGGCCCGGGAGAGACCCAGTACTTC.

The V call is TRBV29-1, the J call TRBJ2-7; D is perhaps TRBD1 (6 bases). V dropped 6 bases and J dropped 5 bases, with 11 bases sitting between them. CDR3 length: 11 amino acids. The V gene's germline CDR1 is SQVTM and CDR2 ANQGSEA. CDR3 DNA: TGCAGCGTCCAGACAGGCAACGAGCAGTACTTC. Translation gives CSVQTGNEQYF.

The CDR3 nucleotides read TGTGCCAGCAGCCATCCCTCAGAAACCCAGTACTTC. This sequence encodes CASSHPSETQYF. The chain recombines TRBV14 with TRBJ2-5; D uncertain. The V and J ends lost 3 bases and 8 bases respectively, with 10 bases between them. Germline V gives CDR1 SGHDN, CDR2 FVKESK. The CDR3 contains 12 residues.